Listed here is a single T cell receptor (beta chain). Its antigen remains unidentified. V lost 4 bases and J 8 bases, leaving 14 bases between the germline ends. There are 14 residues in the CDR3. This sample stems from a study of blood T cells in healthy people across ages. Study in general: Template switching recovered approximately one barcoded beta molecule for every two T cells. Study-wide points: Diversity estimates from one million T cells were considered underestimates. Higher diversity, along with more naive CD4+ cells, distinguished long-lived donors from aged donors. Possibly, changes in expanded clonotypes were confounded because donor CMV status was unknown.

It was with a sample-barcoded 5' primer and a J-beta primer mix that a second PCR of about 7 to 12 cycles was run. TCRdb processed the 5' RACE reads anew with MiXCR; each CDR3 protein has one entry. The table shows 710,000 or so distinct CDR3 sequences, with about 20% occurring only once. The chain joins TRBV12-3 or TRBV12-4 to TRBJ1-4; a weak D match, TRBD1 (5 bases). Sequenced sample: blood. The source of this sequence is a man between 65 and 85 years old in good health. The CDR3 DNA reads TGTGCCAGCAGTTGGGAGGGGCCGGGCGAAAAACTGTTTTTT. It encodes CASSWEGPGEKLFF.